The 16 T cell receptor beta chains reported below all come from one sample, sequenced in a study of OX40 agonist ivuxolimab in advanced cancers. Assay used: immunoSEQ multiplex PCR; TCRdb lists only in-frame clones, some missing. The top ten clones hold approximately 6.3% of a sample with roughly 70,000 clones, roughly 80% of them seen once. The material was CD4+ or CD8+ T cells sorted from blood, obtained in a trial of the OX40 agonist ivuxolimab. Receptors were obtained from an adult with an advanced solid tumor such as melanoma, head and neck, liver or kidney cancer.

V is TRBV2 and J is TRBJ2-7; weak D call: TRBD2 (6 bases). CDR1 SNHLY and CDR2 FYNNEI come from the germline V gene. The CDR3 spans 15 residues. The ends were cut back, 5 bases at V and 0 bases at J, with 14 bases in the middle. The CDR3 nucleotides read TGTGCCAGCAGTTCAGCGGGTTCGAGCTCCTACGAGCAGTACGTC. It codes for CASSSAGSSSYEQYV.

The chain carries TRBV7-9 and TRBJ2-1; tentatively, D is TRBD1 or TRBD2 (5 bases each). CDR1 and CDR2 (germline): SEHNR, FQNEAQ (reference sequence). The CDR3 is 15 residues long. Trimming took 5 bases from V and 3 from J, leaving 14 bases between them. The DNA for the CDR3 is TGTGCCAGCAGCCCCATCGGGACGAACTACAATGAGCAGTTCTTC. It translates to CASSPIGTNYNEQFF.

This clone showed up just once. The chain couples TRBV19 to TRBJ1-6; D perhaps matches TRBD1 (5 bases). The germline V gene has CDR1 LNHDA and CDR2 SQIVND (reference sequence). The V end was cut by 6 bases, the J end by 9 bases, with 15 bases between. The CDR3 sequence is 14 residues long. The CDR3 loop is CASRTGDSGSPLHF. CDR3 DNA: TGTGCCAGTAGGACGGGGGATAGCGGTTCACCCCTCCACTTT. The variable domain in full, completed from reference TRBV19 and TRBJ1-6, reads DGGITQSPKYLFRKEGQNVTLSCEQNLNHDAMYWYRQDPGQGLRLIYYSQIVNDFQKGDIAEGYSVSREKKESFPLTVTSAQKNPTAFYLCASRTGDSGSPLHFGNGTRLTVT.

V is TRBV19 and J is TRBJ1-2; no clear D gene. CDR1 LNHDA and CDR2 SQIVND come from the germline V gene (reference sequence). The V end lost 4 bases, the J end lost 4 bases, and 10 bases lay between the germline ends. The CDR3 has 13 amino acids. The CDR3 sequence is CASSRGNGYGYTF. The DNA of the CDR3 is TGTGCCAGTAGTAGAGGGAATGGCTATGGCTACACCTTC.

The V and J genes are TRBV6-6 and TRBJ1-5; maybe TRBD1 (6 bases). This CDR3 spans 15 amino acids. Germline V gives CDR1 MNHNY, CDR2 SVGAGI (reference sequence). V was shortened by 5 bases and J by 4 bases, with 15 bases between the two germline ends. This CDR3 is CASSHGIQGNQPQHF. The CDR3 DNA reads TGTGCCAGCAGTCACGGGATACAGGGAAATCAGCCCCAGCATTTT.

The chain employs TRBV5-1 and TRBJ2-1; a possible D gene is TRBD2 (5 bases). Germline-derived CDR1 and CDR2 are SGHRS and YFSETQ. The germline V and J ends were trimmed by 1 base and 4 bases, with 15 bases remaining between them. This CDR3 is 16 amino acids long. CDR3 region: CASSLLPGDNYNEQFF. The CDR3 DNA sequence: TGCGCCAGCAGCTTGCTCCCCGGGGATAATTACAATGAGCAGTTCTTC.

The rearrangement joins TRBV7-6 to TRBJ2-5; the D is unclear. With 2 bases removed from V and 5 bases from J, the gap between germline ends came to 9 bases. CDR1 and CDR2 (germline): SGHVS, FNYEAQ. This CDR3 contains 13 residues. CDR3 in DNA: TGTGCCAGCAGCTTAAGCGTAGGCGAGACCCAGTACTTC. This gives the protein CASSLSVGETQYF.

This chain joins TRBV5-4 and TRBJ2-1; D unclear. Trimming pared 0 bases from V and 9 bases from J, leaving 4 bases between. The CDR3 spans 11 residues. CDR1 and CDR2 from the germline V gene are SGHNT and YYREEE (reference sequence). The CDR3 loop reads CASSLDFEQFF. In DNA, the CDR3 is TGTGCCAGCAGCTTGGATTTTGAGCAGTTCTTC.

Written as DNA, the CDR3 is TGTGCCAGCAGCGGGGGCGGGGAGCTGTTTTTT. This codes for CASSGGGELFF. The rearrangement links TRBV25-1 to TRBJ2-2, with D possibly being TRBD2 (6 bases). V was trimmed by 6 bases and J by 7 bases, leaving 6 bases between them. There are 11 residues in the CDR3. Germline V gene data show CDR1 as MGHDK and CDR2 as SYGVNS.

The rearrangement links TRBV7-2 to TRBJ2-5; no reliable D call. The CDR3 runs 14 residues. V was trimmed by 1 base and J by 5 bases, leaving 11 bases between them. CDR1 and CDR2 from the germline V gene are SGHTA and FQGNSA. In DNA form, the CDR3 reads TGTGCCAGCAGCTTAGACAGCTCTGGGGAGACCCAGTACTTC. Protein sequence: CASSLDSSGETQYF.

CDR3 nucleotide sequence: TGTGCCAGCAGTTACTCATTGGAAGGAAACACCATATATTTT. This codes for CASSYSLEGNTIYF. The V gene is TRBV6-6, the J gene TRBJ1-3, with D hard to call. Trimming left V 0 bases short and J 4 bases short, with 7 bases between. CDR3 length: 14 residues. Germline CDR1 is MNHNY and CDR2 is SVGAGI (reference sequence).

The V call is TRBV7-3, the J call TRBJ2-6; D not resolved. The germline V gene encodes CDR1 SGHTA and CDR2 FQGTGA. The CDR3 has 17 amino acids. The V end lost 5 bases, the J end lost 0 bases, and 14 bases lay between the germline ends. The chain's CDR3 is CASSPRSLSSGANVLTF. The CDR3 coding sequence is TGTGCCAGCAGCCCCCGTTCCCTTAGCTCTGGGGCCAACGTCCTGACTTTC.

The chain recombines TRBV6-6 with TRBJ1-4; D not resolved. V lost 4 bases and J lost 4, with 7 bases in between. This CDR3 is built from 13 residues. CDR1 is MNHNY and CDR2 is SVGAGI in the germline V gene (reference sequence). CDR3 nucleotides: TGTGCCAGCAGTTGGGGTTTTAATGAAAAACTGTTTTTT. This translates into CASSWGFNEKLFF.

The V call is TRBV5-4, the J call TRBJ2-5; D possibly corresponds to TRBD2 (5 bases). V lost 1 base and J 1 base, leaving 11 bases between the germline ends. The CDR3 loop spans 15 amino acids. Germline CDR1 reads SGHNT; CDR2 reads YYREEE (reference sequence). CDR3 sequence: CASSLKEGFQETQYF. For the CDR3, the DNA is TGTGCCAGCAGCTTGAAAGAGGGCTTCCAAGAGACCCAGTACTTC.

The gene calls are TRBV6-6 and TRBJ1-6; 7 bases match TRBD1. Germline V gene lookup returns CDR1 MNHNY and CDR2 SVGAGI (reference sequence). The CDR3 covers 15 residues. V lost 9 bases to trimming and J lost 7 bases; unmatched junction nucleotides: 12. CDR3 bases: TGTGCCAGTCACAAGGCGGACAGGCCCAATTCACCCCTCCACTTT. It is translated as CASHKADRPNSPLHF.

The chain couples TRBV5-4 to TRBJ2-2; no clear D gene. Germline loops: CDR1 SGHNT, CDR2 YYREEE (reference sequence). Trimming left V 4 bases short and J 6 bases short, with 13 bases between. This CDR3 is 14 amino acids long. The CDR3 DNA follows: TGTGCCAGCAGCAAGAGACAAGCAGCCGGGGAGCTGTTTTTT. It yields the protein CASSKRQAAGELFF.